One sample yielded the 5 T cell receptor beta chains listed below, sequenced in a study of Ad26.COV2.S vaccination and SARS-CoV-2 variants. TCRdb's copy holds only in-frame clones and misses some; the assay was immunoSEQ multiplex PCR. The table has 350,000 to 450,000 clones, about 91% seen once. This sample comprised peripheral blood, obtained after recovery from COVID-19. The receptors derive from a human donor who had recovered from COVID-19.

On this clone: Additional DNA sequences in this sample encode the identical CDR3. The rearrangement links TRBV12-3 or TRBV12-4 to TRBJ1-2, with D hard to call. The CDR3 runs 11 residues. V lost 5 bases and J lost 1, with 2 bases in between. CDR3 in amino acids: CASSLNYGYTF. CDR3 bases: TGTGCCAGCAGTCTTAACTATGGCTACACCTTC.

The chain is built from TRBV6-6 and TRBJ1-5; D is uncertain. V was shortened by 0 bases and J by 6 bases, with 9 bases between the two germline ends. The CDR3 covers 14 residues. Germline CDR1 and CDR2: MNHNY and SVGAGI (reference sequence). In DNA form, the CDR3 reads TGTGCCAGCAGTTACTCCCAGTCATTTCAGCCCCAGCATTTT. Translated, it gives CASSYSQSFQPQHF.

The chain joins TRBV5-1 to TRBJ2-7, with D possibly matching TRBD1 (6 bases). This CDR3 has 13 amino acids. The germline V gene has CDR1 SGHRS and CDR2 YFSETQ. Between the trimmed V and J ends, which lost 4 bases and 3 bases, there was a span of 11 bases. CDR3 in amino acids: CASSMGQSYEQYF. The CDR3 region has the DNA TGCGCCAGCAGCATGGGACAAAGCTACGAGCAGTACTTC.

This clone was seen a single time. The chain carries TRBV2 and TRBJ2-2; D ambiguous. V was pared by 6 bases and J by 7 bases, with 3 bases between. Germline CDR1 reads SNHLY; CDR2 reads FYNNEI. The CDR3 runs to 10 residues. The CDR3: CASRGGELFF. The CDR3 coding sequence is TGTGCCAGCAGGGGCGGGGAGCTGTTTTTT.

The chain couples TRBV3-1 (or the pseudogene TRBV3-2) to TRBJ2-7; D call uncertain. This CDR3 spans 14 amino acids. From germline, CDR1 is LGHDT and CDR2 YNNKEL (reference sequence). The V end was cut by 0 bases, the J end by 6 bases, with 12 bases between. The CDR3 reads CASSQDGLAVEQYF. DNA of the CDR3: TGTGCCAGCAGCCAAGACGGCCTTGCGGTCGAGCAGTACTTC.